Listed below are T cell receptor beta chains from one sample, sequenced in a study of cytomegalovirus exposure and HLA in healthy donors. Libraries were prepared by immunoSEQ multiplex PCR; TCRdb keeps only in-frame clonotypes and omits some of them. In the table there are around 170,000 clones, roughly 84% of which are singletons. The sample consisted of PBMCs. The origin of the receptors is a woman aged 50 to 60 in good health and CMV-seropositive. CDR3s include the opening cysteine and the closing phenylalanine or tryptophan.

CDR3aa: CASSPSLYEQYF
v_gene: TRBV18
j_gene: TRBJ2-7

CDR3aa: CASSEGVGGSTDTQYF
v_gene: TRBV4-1
j_gene: TRBJ2-3

CDR3aa: CASSLEAGYNEKLFF
v_gene: TRBV5-1
j_gene: TRBJ1-4

CDR3aa: CASSATGPYEQYF
v_gene: TRBV5-1
j_gene: -

CDR3aa: CASSVALAGTDTQYF
v_gene: TRBV9
j_gene: TRBJ2-3

CDR3aa: CASRHRVGQPQHF
v_gene: TRBV6-1
j_gene: TRBJ1-5

CDR3aa: CASSPPGVEEKLFF
v_gene: TRBV18
j_gene: TRBJ1-4

CDR3aa: CASSDSLTDTQYF
v_gene: TRBV28
j_gene: TRBJ2-3

CDR3aa: CASSTGGLASYEQYF
v_gene: TRBV19
j_gene: TRBJ2-7

CDR3aa: CASRQGMGNEQFF
v_gene: TRBV7-3
j_gene: TRBJ2-1

CDR3aa: CASSLSATGSDEQYF
v_gene: TRBV28
j_gene: TRBJ2-7

CDR3aa: CASSPWTRITTNEKLFF
v_gene: TRBV28
j_gene: TRBJ1-4

CDR3aa: CASSLKENQNTEAFF
v_gene: TRBV7-9
j_gene: TRBJ1-1

CDR3aa: CASRTSGGAETQYF
v_gene: TRBV7-2
j_gene: TRBJ2-5

CDR3aa: CASSLTGGTGELFF
v_gene: TRBV6-6
j_gene: TRBJ2-2

CDR3aa: CASSAQSSYEQYF
v_gene: TRBV6-1
j_gene: TRBJ2-7

CDR3aa: CASSGQGTGNTIYF
v_gene: TRBV2
j_gene: TRBJ1-3

CDR3aa: CASSQARQVGEKLFF
v_gene: TRBV4-3
j_gene: TRBJ1-4

CDR3aa: CASITAGGSYNSPLHF
v_gene: TRBV6-4
j_gene: TRBJ1-6

CDR3aa: CASSSHGAVGETQYF
v_gene: TRBV7-2
j_gene: TRBJ2-5

CDR3aa: CASSGGQGFNEKLFF
v_gene: TRBV2
j_gene: TRBJ1-4

CDR3aa: CSSSLDSYGYTF
v_gene: TRBV7-9
j_gene: TRBJ1-2

CDR3aa: CASSPPSRRGEQFF
v_gene: TRBV18
j_gene: TRBJ2-1

CDR3aa: CASRVQGGQPQHF
v_gene: TRBV28
j_gene: TRBJ1-5

CDR3aa: CASSHRDRVSYEQYF
v_gene: TRBV27
j_gene: TRBJ2-7

CDR3aa: CASSKGVTDNYGYTF
v_gene: TRBV21-1
j_gene: TRBJ1-2

CDR3aa: CASSYRDRSYEQYF
v_gene: TRBV6-6
j_gene: TRBJ2-7

CDR3aa: CASSQDPRGRYEQYF
v_gene: TRBV4-2
j_gene: TRBJ2-7

CDR3aa: CASRKDVGNYGYTF
v_gene: TRBV5-1
j_gene: TRBJ1-2

CDR3aa: CASSLLSNEQYF
v_gene: TRBV5-4
j_gene: TRBJ2-7

CDR3aa: CASSVEPGSNQPQHF
v_gene: TRBV5-5
j_gene: TRBJ1-5

CDR3aa: CASSIAAGDETQYF
v_gene: TRBV19
j_gene: TRBJ2-5

CDR3aa: CASSSFRNQPQHF
v_gene: TRBV27
j_gene: TRBJ1-5

CDR3aa: CATSGPVAGVGTQYF
v_gene: TRBV6-5
j_gene: TRBJ2-5

CDR3aa: CASSQPTGGYTDTQYF
v_gene: TRBV5-6
j_gene: TRBJ2-3

CDR3aa: CAPPRGHYRVTQNYGYTF
v_gene: TRBV7-9
j_gene: TRBJ1-2

CDR3aa: CASSRDRGLVEQYF
v_gene: TRBV4-2
j_gene: TRBJ2-7

CDR3aa: CASSLSSSNYGYTF
v_gene: TRBV19
j_gene: TRBJ1-2

CDR3aa: CASSPSTGGVYEQYF
v_gene: TRBV27
j_gene: TRBJ2-7

CDR3aa: CASSPGVGGEVGETQYF
v_gene: TRBV5-6
j_gene: TRBJ2-5

CDR3aa: CASSLGGEQFF
v_gene: TRBV7-3
j_gene: TRBJ2-1

CDR3aa: CASSERAGRCGYTF
v_gene: TRBV10-1
j_gene: TRBJ1-2

CDR3aa: CASSLGAGGPCSYNEQFF
v_gene: TRBV5-7
j_gene: TRBJ2-1

CDR3aa: CASSLAGALGEQYF
v_gene: TRBV6-1
j_gene: TRBJ2-7

CDR3aa: CFFFKQKAAYEQYF
v_gene: TRBV7-3
j_gene: TRBJ2-7

CDR3aa: CASSPRDTQYF
v_gene: TRBV7-9
j_gene: TRBJ2-3

CDR3aa: CASTLGQGEAFF
v_gene: TRBV6-6
j_gene: TRBJ1-1

CDR3aa: CASSSGLAGGTDTQYF
v_gene: TRBV7-9
j_gene: TRBJ2-3

CDR3aa: CASSGPAGPDTQYF
v_gene: TRBV2
j_gene: TRBJ2-3

CDR3aa: CASSLAFAGVSGANVLTF
v_gene: TRBV5-4
j_gene: TRBJ2-6